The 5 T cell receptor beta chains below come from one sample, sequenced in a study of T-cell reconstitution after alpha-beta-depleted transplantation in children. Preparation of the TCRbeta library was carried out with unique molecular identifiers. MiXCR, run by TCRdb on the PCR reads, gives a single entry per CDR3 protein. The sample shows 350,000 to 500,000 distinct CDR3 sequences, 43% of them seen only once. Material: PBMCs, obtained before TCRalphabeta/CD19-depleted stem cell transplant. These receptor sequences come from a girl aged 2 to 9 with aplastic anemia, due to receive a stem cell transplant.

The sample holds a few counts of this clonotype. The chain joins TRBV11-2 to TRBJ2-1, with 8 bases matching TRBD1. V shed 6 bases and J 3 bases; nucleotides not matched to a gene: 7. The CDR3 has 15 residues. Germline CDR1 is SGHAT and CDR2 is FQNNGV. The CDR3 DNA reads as TGTGCCAGCAGATCTTGGACAGGGCTCTACAATGAGCAGTTCTTC. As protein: CASRSWTGLYNEQFF.

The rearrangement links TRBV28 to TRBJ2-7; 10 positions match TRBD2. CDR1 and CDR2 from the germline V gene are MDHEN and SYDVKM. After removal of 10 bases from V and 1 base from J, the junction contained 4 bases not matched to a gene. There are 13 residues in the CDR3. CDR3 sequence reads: CANQAGGSYEQYF. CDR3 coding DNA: TGTGCCAACCAAGCGGGGGGGTCCTACGAGCAGTACTTC.

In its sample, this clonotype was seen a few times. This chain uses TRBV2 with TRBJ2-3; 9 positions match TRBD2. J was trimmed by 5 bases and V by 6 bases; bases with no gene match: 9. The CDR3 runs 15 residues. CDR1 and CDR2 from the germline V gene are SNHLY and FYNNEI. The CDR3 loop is CASRGTSRGIDTQYF. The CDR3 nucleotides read TGTGCCAGCAGGGGGACTAGCCGGGGGATAGATACGCAGTATTTT.

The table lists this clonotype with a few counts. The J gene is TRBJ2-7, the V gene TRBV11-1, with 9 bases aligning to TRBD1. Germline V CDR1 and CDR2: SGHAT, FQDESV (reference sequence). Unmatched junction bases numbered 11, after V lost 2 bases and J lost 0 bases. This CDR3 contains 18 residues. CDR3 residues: CASSLMGQGGEASYEQYF. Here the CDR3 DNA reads TGTGCCAGCAGCTTAATGGGACAGGGAGGTGAGGCCTCCTACGAGCAGTACTTC.

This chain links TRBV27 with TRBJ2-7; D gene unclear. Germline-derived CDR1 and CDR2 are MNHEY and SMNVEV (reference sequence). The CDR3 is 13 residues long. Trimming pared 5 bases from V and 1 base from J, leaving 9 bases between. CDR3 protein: CASSRAQSYEQYF. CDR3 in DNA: TGTGCCAGCAGTCGGGCACAGTCCTACGAGCAGTACTTC.